The present T cell receptor beta chain was sequenced within a study of vaccination effects on CD4 cells after COVID-19. Study-level points and caveats: Few convalescent patients and no early post-infection timepoints were included in the study. By a late point after vaccination, infection- and vaccine-induced clones had shrunk markedly through clonal contraction.

Antigen-specific CD4+ T cells expanded by the ViraFEST assay with viral peptide pools were then sequenced. At the end of more than 8 days of culture, CD4+ T cells were isolated. Participants completed two doses of the BNT162b2 or mRNA-1273 vaccine. Some 2 million PBMC were seeded per well and grown in the presence of roughly 9.3 IU/ml IL-2 and about 10 ug/ml peptides. Half-medium changes using IL-2 medium occurred on days 3 and 7. This clone was counted only a few times. Its antigen remains unidentified. Germline lookup yields CDR1 KGHSH and CDR2 LQKENI. Trimming pared 3 bases from V and 2 bases from J, leaving 13 bases between. This CDR3 comprises 15 residues. Assay used: immunoSEQ multiplex PCR; TCRdb lists only in-frame clones, some missing. The sample gives over 25,000 clones, roughly 80% of which show up once; 5.8% is in the top ten.

This clonotype was obtained from a human donor who received a COVID-19 vaccine. Some clones in this sample may be carry-over from other donors' samples. Sequenced material: CD4+ T cells from PBMCs cultured with SARS-CoV-2 spike peptides, taken after COVID-19 vaccination. The rearrangement links TRBV18 to TRBJ1-2; no definite D call. In DNA form, the CDR3 reads TGTGCCAGCTCACCTATATTGGACGGAAACTATGGCTACACCTTC. This translates into CASSPILDGNYGYTF.